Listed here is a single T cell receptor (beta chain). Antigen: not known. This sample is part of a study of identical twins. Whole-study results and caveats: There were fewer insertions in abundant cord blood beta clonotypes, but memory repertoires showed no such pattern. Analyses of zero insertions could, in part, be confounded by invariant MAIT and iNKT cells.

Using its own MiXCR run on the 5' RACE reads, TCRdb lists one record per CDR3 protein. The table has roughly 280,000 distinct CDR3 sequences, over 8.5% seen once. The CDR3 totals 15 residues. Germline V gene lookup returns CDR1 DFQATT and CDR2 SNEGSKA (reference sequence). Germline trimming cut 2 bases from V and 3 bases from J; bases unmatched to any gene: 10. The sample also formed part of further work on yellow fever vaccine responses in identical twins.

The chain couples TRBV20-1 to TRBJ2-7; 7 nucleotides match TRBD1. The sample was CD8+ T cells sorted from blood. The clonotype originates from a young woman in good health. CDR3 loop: CSARHPGQINYEQYF. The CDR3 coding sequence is TGCAGTGCTAGACACCCGGGACAGATAAACTACGAGCAGTACTTC.